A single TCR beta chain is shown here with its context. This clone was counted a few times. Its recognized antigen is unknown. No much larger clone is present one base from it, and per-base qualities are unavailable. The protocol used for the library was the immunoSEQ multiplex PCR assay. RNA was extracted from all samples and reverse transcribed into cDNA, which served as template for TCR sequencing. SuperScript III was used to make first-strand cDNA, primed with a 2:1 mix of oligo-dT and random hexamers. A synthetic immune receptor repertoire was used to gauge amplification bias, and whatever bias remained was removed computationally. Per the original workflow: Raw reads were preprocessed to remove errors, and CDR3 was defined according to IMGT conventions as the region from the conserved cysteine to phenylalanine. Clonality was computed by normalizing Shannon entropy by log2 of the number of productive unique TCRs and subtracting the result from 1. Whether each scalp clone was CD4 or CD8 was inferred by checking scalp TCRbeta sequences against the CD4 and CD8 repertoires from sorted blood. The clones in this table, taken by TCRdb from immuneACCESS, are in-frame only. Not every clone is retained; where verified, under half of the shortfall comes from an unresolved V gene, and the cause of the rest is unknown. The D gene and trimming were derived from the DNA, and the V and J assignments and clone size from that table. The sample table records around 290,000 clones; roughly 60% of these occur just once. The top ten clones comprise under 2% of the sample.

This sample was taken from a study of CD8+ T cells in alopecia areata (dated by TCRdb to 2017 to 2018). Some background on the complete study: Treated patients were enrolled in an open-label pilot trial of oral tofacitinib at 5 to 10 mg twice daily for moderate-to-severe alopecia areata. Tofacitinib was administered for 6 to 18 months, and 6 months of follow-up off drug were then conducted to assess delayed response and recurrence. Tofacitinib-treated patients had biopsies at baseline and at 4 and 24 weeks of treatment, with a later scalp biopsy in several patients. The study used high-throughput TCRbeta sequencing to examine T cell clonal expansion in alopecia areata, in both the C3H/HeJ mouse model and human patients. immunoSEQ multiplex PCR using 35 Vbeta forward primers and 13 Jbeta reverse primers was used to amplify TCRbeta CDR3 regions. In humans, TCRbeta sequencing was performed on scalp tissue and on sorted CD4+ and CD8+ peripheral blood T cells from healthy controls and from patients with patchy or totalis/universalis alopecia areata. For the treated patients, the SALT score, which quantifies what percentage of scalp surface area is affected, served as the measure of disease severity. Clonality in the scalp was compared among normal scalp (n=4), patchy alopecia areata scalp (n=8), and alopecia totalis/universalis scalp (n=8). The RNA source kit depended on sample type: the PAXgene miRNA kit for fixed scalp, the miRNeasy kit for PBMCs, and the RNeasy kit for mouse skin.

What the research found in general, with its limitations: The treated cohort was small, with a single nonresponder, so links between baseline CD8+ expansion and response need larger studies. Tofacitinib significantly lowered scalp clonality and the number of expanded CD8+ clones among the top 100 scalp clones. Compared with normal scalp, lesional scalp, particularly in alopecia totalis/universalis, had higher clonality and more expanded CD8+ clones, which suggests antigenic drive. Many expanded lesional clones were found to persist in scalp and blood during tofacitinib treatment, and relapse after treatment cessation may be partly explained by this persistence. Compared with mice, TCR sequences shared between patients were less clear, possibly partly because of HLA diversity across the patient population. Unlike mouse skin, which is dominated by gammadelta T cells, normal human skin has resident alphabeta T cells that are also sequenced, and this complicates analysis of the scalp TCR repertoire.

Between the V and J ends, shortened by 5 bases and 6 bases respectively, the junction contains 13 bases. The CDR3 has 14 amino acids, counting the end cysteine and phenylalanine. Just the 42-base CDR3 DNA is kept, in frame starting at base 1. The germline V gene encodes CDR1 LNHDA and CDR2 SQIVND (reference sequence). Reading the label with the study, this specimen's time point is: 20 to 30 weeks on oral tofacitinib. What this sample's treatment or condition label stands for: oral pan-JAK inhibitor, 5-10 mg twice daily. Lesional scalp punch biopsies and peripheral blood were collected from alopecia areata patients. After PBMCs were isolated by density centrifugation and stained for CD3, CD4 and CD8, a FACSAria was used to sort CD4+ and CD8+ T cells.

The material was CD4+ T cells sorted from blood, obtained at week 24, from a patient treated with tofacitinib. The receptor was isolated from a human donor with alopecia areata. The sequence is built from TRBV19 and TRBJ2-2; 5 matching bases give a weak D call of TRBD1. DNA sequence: TGTGCCAGTAGTCGCCCCGAAGGGGCCGGGGAGCTGTTTTTT. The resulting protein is CASSRPEGAGELFF.